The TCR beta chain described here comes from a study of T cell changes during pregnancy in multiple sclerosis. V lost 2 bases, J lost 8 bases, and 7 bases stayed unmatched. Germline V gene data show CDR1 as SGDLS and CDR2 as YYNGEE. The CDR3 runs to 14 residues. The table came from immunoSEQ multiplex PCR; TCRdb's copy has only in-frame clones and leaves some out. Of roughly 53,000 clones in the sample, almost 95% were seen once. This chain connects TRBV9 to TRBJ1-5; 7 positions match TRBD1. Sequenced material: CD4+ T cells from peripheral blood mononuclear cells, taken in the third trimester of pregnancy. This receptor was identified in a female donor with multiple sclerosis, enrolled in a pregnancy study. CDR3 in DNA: TGTGCCAGCAGCGTCGGGACAGCGGGGGAGCCCCAGCATTTT. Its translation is CASSVGTAGEPQHF.